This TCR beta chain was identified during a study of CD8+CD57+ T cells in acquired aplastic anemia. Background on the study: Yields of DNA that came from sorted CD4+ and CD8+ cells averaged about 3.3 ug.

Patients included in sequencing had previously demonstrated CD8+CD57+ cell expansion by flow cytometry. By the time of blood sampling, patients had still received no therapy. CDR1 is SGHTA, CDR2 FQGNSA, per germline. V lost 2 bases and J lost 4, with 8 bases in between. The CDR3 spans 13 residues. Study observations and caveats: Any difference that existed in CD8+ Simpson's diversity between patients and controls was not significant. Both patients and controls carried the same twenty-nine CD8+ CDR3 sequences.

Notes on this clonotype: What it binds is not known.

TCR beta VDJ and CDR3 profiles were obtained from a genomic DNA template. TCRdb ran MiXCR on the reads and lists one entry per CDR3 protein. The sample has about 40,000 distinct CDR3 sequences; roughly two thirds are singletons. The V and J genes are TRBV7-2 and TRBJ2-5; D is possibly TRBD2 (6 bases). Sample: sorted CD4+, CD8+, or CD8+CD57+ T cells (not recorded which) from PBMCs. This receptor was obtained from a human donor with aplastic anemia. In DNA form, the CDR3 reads TGTGCCAGCAGCTTAACAGCGGGAGAGACCCAGTACTTC. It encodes CASSLTAGETQYF.